The text below deals with one TCR beta chain. This specimen belongs to a study of cytomegalovirus exposure and HLA in healthy donors. Trimming took off 0 bases at V and 10 bases at J, with 11 bases between the two ends. Germline V CDR1 and CDR2: SGHRS, YFSETQ. The CDR3 spans 13 residues. In the PCR, 60 Vbeta and 13 Jbeta primers were used. Measured with immunoSEQ multiplex PCR; TCRdb has only the in-frame clones, and not every one. The sample lists 130,000 or so clones; approximately 80% were seen once. The TCR originated in a woman aged 55-69 years in good health and CMV-seronegative. Sequenced material: PBMCs. The chain links TRBV5-1 to TRBJ2-1; D is perhaps TRBD2 (5 bases). CDR3 nucleotides: TGCGCCAGCAGCTTGGACGGGGTTGGCGAGCAGTTCTTC. This sequence encodes CASSLDGVGEQFF.